This T cell receptor (beta chain) derives from a study of cytomegalovirus exposure and HLA in healthy donors. For the study at large: A preliminary data release comprised 80 million to 95 million unique TCRs obtained from HLA-typed donors. Findings and caveats of the study: TCR beta chain V- and J-gene trimming was linked, in a later analysis, to a missense variant in DCLRE1C. Analyzed later, most CMV-associated TCR beta chains appeared HLA-restricted.

Between the trimmed V and J ends, which lost 4 bases and 8 bases, there was a span of 12 bases. The V gene's germline CDR1 is SGHDT and CDR2 YYEEEE. This CDR3 spans 12 amino acids. Both 60 Vbeta primers and 13 Jbeta primers went into the PCR. Original methodology: Roughly 80 million unique TCR beta chains, 9 million to 11 million shared, were counted in a later analysis. Here immunoSEQ multiplex PCR was the method, and the copy in TCRdb shows in-frame clones only, minus some. The V and J calls and clone size are taken from that table; D and trimming were inferred from the DNA. The data hold around 120,000 clones, with about 80% observed a single time. This clone turned up a few times. Its antigen is not identified.

The sequenced sample was PBMCs. The J gene is TRBJ1-2, the V gene TRBV5-6; TRBD1 is a possible D gene (6 bases). This TCR was recovered from a man in his fifties or sixties in good health and CMV-seropositive. The CDR3 protein is CASSKRGFGYTF. CDR3 DNA: TGTGCCAGCAGCAAAAGGGGGTTCGGCTACACCTTC.